These 21 T cell receptor beta chains were all obtained from the same sample, sequenced in a study of blood T cell repertoires in COVID-19. The repertoire was sequenced with immunoSEQ multiplex PCR; TCRdb's copy has only in-frame clones and lacks some. This table holds under 200,000 clones, 75% to 85% found once. Sequencing was performed on peripheral blood. The receptor source for this set is a woman aged 40 to 50 with COVID-19, enrolled during active disease.

The chain joins TRBV4-3 to TRBJ1-6; 7 nucleotides agree with TRBD1. Unmatched junction bases numbered 5, after V lost 4 bases and J lost 5 bases. Germline V gene sequence: CDR1 LGHNA, CDR2 YSLEER. The CDR3 has 15 residues. Here the CDR3 reads CASSLGGTDNSPLHF. CDR3 bases: TGCGCCAGCAGCCTCGGAGGGACAGATAATTCACCCCTCCACTTT.

This clone has just a few counts. This sequence joins TRBV10-3 and TRBJ2-2, with 13 bases matching TRBD2. The CDR3 runs to 17 residues. The ends lost 6 bases at V and 3 bases at J; junction bases unmatched: 7. Germline V gene data show CDR1 as ENHRY and CDR2 as SYGVKD. The CDR3 sequence: CAIRTGTSGAYTGELFF. The CDR3 region has the DNA TGTGCCATCAGGACCGGGACTAGCGGGGCGTACACCGGGGAGCTGTTTTTT.

The gene calls are TRBV30 and TRBJ1-6; 9 bases fit TRBD1. Germline V gene data show CDR1 as GTSNPN and CDR2 as SVGIG (reference sequence). The CDR3 contains 15 residues. Trimming took 1 base from V and 6 from J; bases not matched to a gene: 4. CDR3 residues: CAWSGPGQGNSPLHF. CDR3 DNA sequence: TGTGCCTGGAGTGGACCGGGACAGGGTAATTCACCCCTCCACTTT.

This clone was detected a few times. The rearrangement uses TRBV18 and TRBJ2-7; no definite D call. Per the germline V gene, CDR1 is KGHSH and CDR2 is LQKENI. V shed 3 bases and J shed 5 bases, with 11 bases lying between them. The CDR3 contains 13 residues. The CDR3 coding sequence is TGTGCCAGCTCACCTATCGAGGCCCACGAGCAGTACTTC. Amino acids: CASSPIEAHEQYF.

This clone was counted between two and nine times. The DNA for the CDR3 is TGCGCCAGCAGCCCCCTCGGGACTAGCGGAAGCACAGATACGCAGTATTTT. It yields the protein CASSPLGTSGSTDTQYF. This sequence joins TRBV4-1 and TRBJ2-3, with TRBD2 matching 11 bases. The CDR3 totals 17 residues. Germline trimming cut 4 bases from V and 0 bases from J; bases unmatched to any gene: 6. From germline, CDR1 is MGHRA and CDR2 YSYEKL.

This clone was counted many times. The chain couples TRBV30 to TRBJ1-1; TRBD1 matches at 7 bases. Germline-derived CDR1 and CDR2 are GTSNPN and SVGIG (reference sequence). Germline trimming cut 2 bases from V and 9 bases from J; bases unmatched to any gene: 6. The CDR3 spans 12 residues. In DNA form, the CDR3 reads TGTGCCTGGAGTTACAGGGGTGCCAAAGCTTTCTTT. It codes for CAWSYRGAKAFF. Variable domain in full (rest from reference TRBV30 and TRBJ1-1): SQTIHQWPATLVQPVGSPLSLECTVEGTSNPNLYWYRQAAGRGLQLLFYSVGIGQISSEVPQNLSASRPQDRQFILSSKKLLLSDSGFYLCAWSYRGAKAFFGQGTRLTVV.

CDR3 DNA sequence: TGTGCCAGCAGCTTAGTGGCAGGGGCCGGCGAGCAGTACTTC. Translation gives CASSLVAGAGEQYF. This chain links TRBV11-3 with TRBJ2-7; D might be TRBD1 (6 bases). This CDR3 spans 14 amino acids. Germline V gene sequence: CDR1 SGHNT, CDR2 YENEEA. Deletions cut 1 base from V and 6 bases from J, with 13 bases between.

This chain connects TRBV11-2 to TRBJ1-2; 8 positions agree with TRBD1. CDR1 and CDR2 (germline): SGHAT, FQNNGV. V dropped 5 bases and J dropped 6; count of bases not matched to a gene: 5. The CDR3 is 13 residues long. CDR3 in DNA: TGTGCCAGCAGCGCGGGGACAGGAGATGGCTACACCTTC. Translating gives CASSAGTGDGYTF.

The genes are TRBV4-3 and TRBJ2-1; TRBD2 matches at 8 bases. This CDR3 contains 16 residues. Looked up from germline, CDR1 is LGHNA and CDR2 is YSLEER. Losses at the gene ends were 2 bases for V and 9 bases for J; bases not matched to a gene: 12. The CDR3 is CASSQIEGSGDFEQFF. The CDR3 coding sequence is TGCGCCAGCAGCCAAATTGAGGGTAGCGGGGATTTTGAGCAGTTCTTC.

This CDR3 reads CASSLTGGTEAFF. The DNA for the CDR3 is TGTGCCAGCAGCTTAACAGGGGGCACTGAAGCTTTCTTT. This rearrangement joins TRBV7-9 to TRBJ1-1, with TRBD1 matching 8 bases. Germline V gene sequence: CDR1 SEHNR, CDR2 FQNEAQ (reference sequence). The CDR3 totals 13 residues. J lost 4 bases, V lost 2 bases, and 0 bases had no gene match.

V is TRBV4-3 and J is TRBJ1-3; perhaps TRBD1 as D (5 bases). The ends were cut back, 0 bases at V and 0 bases at J, with 15 bases in the middle. The CDR3 has 18 amino acids. Germline lookup yields CDR1 LGHNA and CDR2 YSLEER. CDR3 bases: TGCGCCAGCAGCCAAGATCGTTGGGGCGCAGGCTCTGGAAACACCATATATTTT. This sequence encodes CASSQDRWGAGSGNTIYF.

This chain uses TRBV29-1 with TRBJ2-3; 7 nucleotides agree with TRBD1. The junction had 4 bases not matched to a gene; V was cut back by 6 bases and J by 4 bases. CDR1 and CDR2 (germline): SQVTM, ANQGSEA. The CDR3 covers 12 residues. This chain's CDR3 is CSVDRLADTQYF. In nucleotides, the CDR3 is TGCAGCGTGGACAGGTTGGCAGATACGCAGTATTTT.

This clone appeared once. J is TRBJ1-2 and V is TRBV3-1 (or the pseudogene TRBV3-2); no firm D call. Germline values: CDR1 LGHDT, CDR2 YNNKEL (reference sequence). Between the trimmed V and J ends, which lost 0 bases and 4 bases, there was a span of 12 bases. CDR3 length: 15 residues. This CDR3 reads CASSQDVRTGYGYTF. The CDR3 bases are TGTGCCAGCAGCCAAGACGTAAGAACGGGCTATGGCTACACCTTC.

The CDR3 nucleotides read TGTGCCAGTTCTTCCGTATACGGTGTCTCCTACGAGCAGTACTTC. This encodes CASSSVYGVSYEQYF. This chain links TRBV19 with TRBJ2-7; D call uncertain. CDR1 LNHDA and CDR2 SQIVND come from the germline V gene (reference sequence). The CDR3 is 15 residues long. The germline V and J ends were trimmed by 8 bases and 0 bases, with 17 bases remaining between them.

The chain uses TRBV12-1 and TRBJ2-7; the tabulated D call, TRBD2, remains unverified against the DNA. TRBV12-1 is a known pseudogene. The length of the CDR3 is 19 residues. The CDR3 sequence is CASSSHGTSGGHPSYEQYF. The DNA of the CDR3 is TGTGCCAGCAGCTCCCACGGGACTAGCGGGGGCCACCCCTCCTACGAGCAGTACTTC.

V usage is TRBV5-5 and J usage is TRBJ2-2, with 11 bases identical to TRBD2. This CDR3 contains 16 residues. CDR1 and CDR2 (germline): SGHKS, YYEKEE (reference sequence). The junction had 5 bases not matched to a gene; V was cut back by 4 bases and J by 3 bases. Here the CDR3 DNA reads TGTGCCAGCAGCCCAACTAGCGGGGGAGACACCGGGGAGCTGTTTTTT. Amino acid sequence: CASSPTSGGDTGELFF. The complete variable domain, with remaining parts taken from reference TRBV5-5 and TRBJ2-2, reads DAGVTQSPTHLIKTRGQQVTLRCSPISGHKSVSWYQQVLGQGPQFIFQYYEKEERGRGNFPDRFSARQFPNYSSELNVNALLLGDSALYLCASSPTSGGDTGELFFGEGSRLTVL.

The V gene is TRBV5-1, the J gene TRBJ2-4; no reliable D call. The ends were cut back, 0 bases at V and 0 bases at J, with 7 bases in the middle. Germline V gene lookup returns CDR1 SGHRS and CDR2 YFSETQ. The length of the CDR3 is 15 residues. The CDR3 sequence: CASSLGVIAKNIQYF. DNA for the CDR3: TGCGCCAGCAGCTTGGGAGTTATAGCCAAAAACATTCAGTACTTC.

The V call is TRBV13, the J call TRBJ2-3, with 9 positions matching TRBD2. This CDR3 is 16 amino acids long. CDR1 is PRHDT, CDR2 FYEKMQ, per germline (reference sequence). Trimming took 1 base from V and 7 from J; bases not matched to a gene: 9. As DNA, the CDR3 is TGTGCCAGCAGCTTAGCGGCGCGGGGGGGCTCCAATACGCAGTATTTT. It encodes CASSLAARGGSNTQYF. Full variable domain (outside the CDR3, taken from reference TRBV13 and TRBJ2-3): AAGVIQSPRHLIKEKRETATLKCYPIPRHDTVYWYQQGPGQDPQFLISFYEKMQSDKGSIPDRFSAQQFSDYHSELNMSSLELGDSALYFCASSLAARGGSNTQYFGPGTRLTVL.

This chain joins TRBV11-2 and TRBJ1-1; D is unresolved. The CDR3 loop spans 13 amino acids. CDR1 is SGHAT, CDR2 FQNNGV, per germline. The V end lost 1 base, the J end lost 3 bases, and 6 bases lay between the germline ends. CDR3 sequence (DNA): TGTGCCAGCAGCTTAGGGGCCTACACTGAAGCTTTCTTT. This gives the protein CASSLGAYTEAFF.

This chain links TRBV7-3 with TRBJ1-2; D gene ambiguous. Germline V gene lookup returns CDR1 SGHTA and CDR2 FQGTGA. The CDR3 contains 13 residues. Trimming removed 6 bases from V and 6 bases from J, with 14 bases in between. The CDR3 loop reads CASSSPGEHGYTF. For the CDR3, the DNA is TGTGCCAGCAGTTCCCCCGGGGAACATGGCTACACCTTC.

The rearrangement uses TRBV7-8 and TRBJ1-2, with D unclear. This CDR3 has 15 amino acids. V was shortened by 4 bases and J by 3 bases, with 15 bases between the two germline ends. Germline V gene sequence: CDR1 SGHVS, CDR2 FQNEAQ. The CDR3 sequence is CASSSDILYYYGYTF. CDR3 sequence (DNA): TGTGCCAGCAGCTCCGACATCCTCTATTACTATGGCTACACCTTC.